This is a list of T cell receptor beta chains from one sample in a study of blood T cell repertoires in COVID-19. Repertoires were generated with immunoSEQ multiplex PCR, while TCRdb's copy carries only in-frame clones and drops some. The sample has some 190,000 clones; 80% to 90% are singletons. The source material was peripheral blood. These receptors were obtained from a woman in her forties with COVID-19, enrolled during active disease. Both conserved end residues are part of each CDR3. The D gene is left open where the match is weak. Expanded clones are given a class, and other clones once, few, many or no size at all.

CDR3nt	CDR3aa	abundance	v_gene	j_gene	d_gene
TGTGCCAGCAGCTTGCCGGGGGGTACGCAGTATTTT	CASSLPGGTQYF	-	TRBV5-6	TRBJ2-3	TRBD2
TGTGCCAGTAGTATCGTAGCGGGGGGGCTGAATGAGCAGTTCTTC	CASSIVAGGLNEQFF	many	TRBV19	TRBJ2-1	TRBD2
TGTGCCAGCAGTGGCCACCGGACTAGCGGAAGCTCCTACAATGAGCAGTTCTTC	CASSGHRTSGSSYNEQFF	once	TRBV6-1	TRBJ2-1	TRBD2
TGTGCCAGTAGTATGGGGGGAAGTGCCGCAACTAATGAAAAACTGTTTTTT	CASSMGGSAATNEKLFF	-	TRBV19	TRBJ1-4	-
TGTGCCAGCAGCTTAGTGGGCCGGGGGTCGGGCAATGAGCAGTTCTTC	CASSLVGRGSGNEQFF	-	TRBV7-6	TRBJ2-1	-
TGTGCCAGCAGCTCCAACAATGAGCAGTTCTTC	CASSSNNEQFF	-	TRBV7-6	TRBJ2-1	-
TGTGCCAGCAGTCATAACAGGGGGCGGCAGCCCCAGCATTTT	CASSHNRGRQPQHF	few	TRBV3-1/TRBV3-2	TRBJ1-5	TRBD1
TGTGCCAGCAGCCGAGTACTAGCGGGAGGGCTGGAAGAGACCCAGTACTTC	CASSRVLAGGLEETQYF	once	TRBV3-1/TRBV3-2	TRBJ2-5	TRBD2
TGCGCCAGCAGCCAAGATCGGGGTTACTATGGCTACACCTTC	CASSQDRGYYGYTF	-	TRBV4-1	TRBJ1-2	-
TGTGCCAGCAGCCCCACTGGGCTAGCGGGGGGTACGGAGACCCAGTACTTC	CASSPTGLAGGTETQYF	once	TRBV7-3	TRBJ2-5	TRBD2
TGCGCCAGCAGCCAAGTTAGGGCCCCCGACTATAATGAAAAACTGTTTTTT	CASSQVRAPDYNEKLFF	-	TRBV4-1	TRBJ1-4	-
TGTGCCAGCAGCTTAACACCAACTAATGAAAAACTGTTTTTT	CASSLTPTNEKLFF	-	TRBV11-2	TRBJ1-4	-
TGTGCCAGCAGCTACCAGGGGTCTGGCTACACCTTC	CASSYQGSGYTF	-	TRBV7-9	TRBJ1-2	-
TGTGCCAGCAGCAAACGGACTAGCGCCCATGAGCAGTTCTTC	CASSKRTSAHEQFF	-	TRBV11-1	TRBJ2-1	TRBD2
TGTGCCAGTAGTATAAAAAGACAGGGGGTCGGGGAGCTGTTTTTT	CASSIKRQGVGELFF	-	TRBV19	TRBJ2-2	TRBD1
TGTGCCAGTAGTATAGCGGGACTTAACTATGGCTACACCTTC	CASSIAGLNYGYTF	-	TRBV19	TRBJ1-2	-
TGTGCCAGCAGTCCCACGACAGGAATACGCGGAGCCTACAATGAGCAGTTCTTC	CASSPTTGIRGAYNEQFF	-	TRBV6-6	TRBJ2-1	-
TGTGCCTGGATCCCCGGGACTAGCGCGCAGACCCAGTACTTC	CAWIPGTSAQTQYF	-	TRBV30	TRBJ2-5	TRBD2
TGCGCCAGCAGCCGGACAGGGGATGGGGAAAAACTGTTTTTT	CASSRTGDGEKLFF	-	TRBV4-1	TRBJ1-4	TRBD1
TGTGCCATCAGTCGGACAGAGTTAAGCGAAAAACTGTTTTTT	CAISRTELSEKLFF	-	TRBV10-3	TRBJ1-4	-
TGTGCCAGCAGTGGGCGGCAGTACTACAATGAGCAGTTCTTC	CASSGRQYYNEQFF	-	TRBV25-1	TRBJ2-1	-
TGTGCCAGCAGTTTTTTCGGGAGGGCCAGGGATACGCAGTATTTT	CASSFFGRARDTQYF	-	TRBV28	TRBJ2-3	TRBD2
TGTGCCAGCAGCGCCCAGGCGCGGACTAGCACAGATACGCAGTATTTT	CASSAQARTSTDTQYF	-	TRBV9	TRBJ2-3	-
TGTGCCAGCAGTGAAAGCATGGCAAGGGGCACCTACAATGAGCAGTTCTTC	CASSESMARGTYNEQFF	-	TRBV2	TRBJ2-1	-
TGTGCCAGCGTACGTCGCGGGAGGAATAAGGGCACAGATACGCAGTATTTT	CASVRRGRNKGTDTQYF	-	TRBV7-2	TRBJ2-3	TRBD2
TGTGCCACGCGACCAGGGGTCCCACAAGAGACCCAGTACTTC	CATRPGVPQETQYF	-	TRBV18	TRBJ2-5	-
TGCAGTGCTAGTGTCCCGGGACAACCGAGGGCAGATACGCAGTATTTT	CSASVPGQPRADTQYF	-	TRBV20-1	TRBJ2-3	-
TGTGCCAGCAGCCACCCTGGGGGGGGGTTTAGTGAGCAGTTCTTC	CASSHPGGGFSEQFF	few	TRBV4-2	TRBJ2-1	TRBD2
TGTGCCAGCAGTGGGCCCAGGGGTCTTTACTACGAGCAGTACTTC	CASSGPRGLYYEQYF	-	TRBV2	TRBJ2-7	-
TGTGCCAGCAGCCATGACCTGTCAGGGCGCAATGGCTACACCTTC	CASSHDLSGRNGYTF	-	TRBV6-2/TRBV6-3	TRBJ1-2	-
TGTGCCACCAGCAGAGCATGGCAGACCTACGAGCAGTACTTC	CATSRAWQTYEQYF	few	TRBV15	TRBJ2-7	-
TGCGCCACCATGAGCGGGAGCACCTACAATGAGCAGTTCTTC	CATMSGSTYNEQFF	-	TRBV10-1	TRBJ2-1	TRBD2
TGTGCCAGTAGAACAGCCTACAATGAGCAGTTCTTC	CASRTAYNEQFF	-	TRBV19	TRBJ2-1	-
TGTGCCAGCAGCTCCGAGCGGGGGTTTACAGATACGCAGTATTTT	CASSSERGFTDTQYF	-	TRBV7-9	TRBJ2-3	TRBD2
TGTGCCAGCAGCCGTTTAGAGGACTCGAACACTGAAGCTTTCTTT	CASSRLEDSNTEAFF	-	TRBV3-1/TRBV3-2	TRBJ1-1	-
TGTGCCAGCAGCTTAGACGGGGGAGGCGGCTACACCTTC	CASSLDGGGGYTF	few	TRBV7-9	TRBJ1-2	-
TGTGCCACCAGTGACGATGGCTGGGGAGAGAGCACAGATACGCAGTATTTT	CATSDDGWGESTDTQYF	-	TRBV24-1	TRBJ2-3	-
TGTGCCAGCAGTCCGCACAGTGCTTACGAGCAGTACTTC	CASSPHSAYEQYF	-	TRBV27	TRBJ2-7	-
TGTGCTAGCAGCTTAGTCGGCAGGGGGACGACAGATACGCAGTATTTT	CASSLVGRGTTDTQYF	-	TRBV7-7	TRBJ2-3	TRBD1
TGTGCCAGCAGCCGAATACAGGGGAATACGCAGTATTTT	CASSRIQGNTQYF	-	TRBV5-6	TRBJ2-3	TRBD1
TGTGCCAGCAGTGACTCGTTCCGGGGAGGTGGCTACACCTTC	CASSDSFRGGGYTF	-	TRBV6-4	TRBJ1-2	-
TGTGCCAGCAGTTTACAGTTTCTTAACTATGGCTACACCTTC	CASSLQFLNYGYTF	-	TRBV28	TRBJ1-2	-
TGTGCCAGCAGCCTAAATCGACAGTTAAGTACTGAAGCTTTCTTT	CASSLNRQLSTEAFF	once	TRBV3-1/TRBV3-2	TRBJ1-1	-
TGTGCCAGCAGCGACTCTAGCGGGAGGTTCAATGAGCAGTTCTTC	CASSDSSGRFNEQFF	-	TRBV9	TRBJ2-1	TRBD2
TGTGCCAGCACTCCTTCAGCGGGAGGGAGGTTTAACGAGCAGTACTTC	CASTPSAGGRFNEQYF	-	TRBV27	TRBJ2-7	TRBD2
TGTGCCAGCAGTGACCATGGGACAAATGAAAAACTGTTTTTT	CASSDHGTNEKLFF	-	TRBV25-1	TRBJ1-4	-
TGCGCCAGCAGCTTGGGGGGCAACCCGAACACTGAAGCTTTCTTT	CASSLGGNPNTEAFF	-	TRBV5-1	TRBJ1-1	-
TGTGCCAGCTCACCATGGGGTGTGGGACAGAGCTATGGCTACACCTTC	CASSPWGVGQSYGYTF	-	TRBV18	TRBJ1-2	TRBD1
TGTGCCAGCAGCCAAGGGCTAGCGGGGGGACCGAACACAGATACGCAGTATTTT	CASSQGLAGGPNTDTQYF	-	TRBV3-1/TRBV3-2	TRBJ2-3	TRBD2
TGTGCCAGCAGTGGGGGAGGTTACGAGCAGTACTTC	CASSGGGYEQYF	-	TRBV11-3	TRBJ2-7	-
TGTGCCAGCAGCCTTCAAGGGAGAGGCGCGAACACCGGGGAGCTGTTTTTT	CASSLQGRGANTGELFF	-	TRBV13	TRBJ2-2	-
TGTGCCAGCAGAGGATACCGGGACAGTAACACTGAAGCTTTCTTT	CASRGYRDSNTEAFF	-	TRBV2	TRBJ1-1	TRBD1
TGTGCCAGCAGTTCGGGGGGCACTGAAGCTTTCTTT	CASSSGGTEAFF	-	TRBV6-5	TRBJ1-1	-
TGTGCCAGCAAGGGACAGGGCACTGAAGCTTTCTTT	CASKGQGTEAFF	once	TRBV25-1	TRBJ1-1	TRBD1
TGTGCCAGCAGCGTAGAGGGGACAGGGCTCAATGAGCAGTTCTTC	CASSVEGTGLNEQFF	-	TRBV9	TRBJ2-1	TRBD1